This T cell receptor delta chain is from a study of γδ T cells in repeated Plasmodium falciparum infection (TCRdb year 2021). As for the study more broadly: In the natural-infection arm, Malian children exposed to intense seasonal malaria transmission were enrolled and compared against age and gender matched Australian children. Roughly 5 malaria-naive U.S. adults underwent four controlled human malaria infections by bites from P. falciparum NF54-infected Anopheles stephensi mosquitoes over approximately 600 days. Controlled-infection subjects were sampled at baseline, immediately before selected infections, and 21 days after each infection. The gammadelta TCR repertoires from Mali were analysed in two ways: cross-sectionally during periods with no transmission, and longitudinally across episodes of acute febrile malaria. The study examined how repeated Plasmodium falciparum infection shapes the human gammadelta T cell repertoire, using natural infection in Mali and controlled human malaria infection. General findings and caveats noted by the study authors: Vgamma9/Vdelta2+ TCR repertoires showed a highly stable polyclonal repertoire over time and infection, with many inter-individual overlapping TCRgamma sequences. Repeated controlled infections appeared to drive waves of new clonotype selection in Vdelta2-negative, largely Vdelta1+, gammadelta TCR repertoires. The Malian cohort came from a small rural village of predominantly one ethnic group, limiting generalizability. Vdelta2-negative gammadelta TCR repertoires from Malian children appeared more clonally expanded, less diverse and less shared than those of Australian children. The controlled-infection cohort was small, limiting analysis of inter-individual variability in gammadelta T cell responses.

Concerning this clone itself: Its antigen is still unknown. A far larger clone lies a single base away; this is likely a read error. This sample includes further DNA sequences coding for the same CDR3.

For bulk TCR repertoire analysis, Vgamma9/Vdelta2+ and Vdelta2-negative gammadelta T cell populations were flow-sorted out of peripheral blood mononuclear cells. The germline V gene gives CDR1 as TSWWSYY and CDR2 as QGS. The CDR3 measures 18 amino acids from cysteine to phenylalanine. Only the CDR3 DNA is retained, 54 bases long and in frame from the first base. The library relied on multiplex PCR. This sample was sequenced with an Illumina MiSeq. From each sorted gammadelta T cell sample, both TCR gamma (TRG) and TCR delta (TRD) chains were sequenced. Regarding the original processing steps: Clonotype tree plots, accumulated frequency of the top 20 clonotypes, diversity index (DI) and D75 metrics were included in the repertoire analyses. TCRdb recomputed clones from the public reads with CATT; identical DNA rows were then combined. These V and J calls rely on TCRdb rather than the paper's analysis. Within this sample are about 93,000 delta-chain clones, with more than 0.85% of them counted one time only. The top ten clones comprise approximately 10% of the sample.

The chain joins TRDV1 to TRDJ1; TRDD2 is possibly the D segment (6 matching bases). TCRdb is silent on the J gene; assignment here came from matching the DNA to germline. Sequencing was done on a sample of gamma-delta T cells from blood. This sequence originates from a pool of human donors (malaria-infected and uninfected, not separated). The DNA is TGTGCCCTTGGGGTTCGAAGGGCCTCCTACCCCGTTACCGATAAACTCATCTTT. This encodes CALGVRRASYPVTDKLIF.